One and the same sample provided the 10 T cell receptor beta chains below, sequenced in a study of identical twins. TCRdb fed the 5' RACE reads into MiXCR, producing one record per CDR3 protein. The table lists roughly 230,000 distinct CDR3 sequences, approximately 8.3% of them singletons. These data also featured in a second study, about yellow fever vaccine responses in identical twins.

Sequenced: CD8+ T cells sorted from blood. The receptors derive from a woman aged 18-29 years in good health.

This clonotype was observed at least ten times. The chain has TRBV12-3 or TRBV12-4 and TRBJ2-7; D gene ambiguous. This CDR3 is 13 amino acids long. Trimming took off 1 base at V and 5 bases at J, with 9 bases between the two ends. The CDR3 sequence is CASSLGQVNEQYF. The CDR3 DNA follows: TGTGCCAGCAGTTTAGGGCAGGTAAACGAGCAGTACTTC.

The chain joins TRBV24-1 to TRBJ1-2; no clear D. The CDR3 runs 14 residues. Germline V gives CDR1 KGHDR, CDR2 SFDVKD. Trimming shortened V by 1 base and J by 2 bases, and 7 bases separated the two germline ends. The CDR3 sequence is CATSDLWKNYGYTF. The CDR3 nucleotides read TGTGCCACCAGTGATTTATGGAAAAACTATGGCTACACCTTC.

This clonotype was picked up a small number of times. J is TRBJ2-1 and V is TRBV9; TRBD1 might be the D (5 bases). This CDR3 region has 11 residues. Deletions cut 3 bases from V and 7 bases from J, with 5 bases between. Germline V gives CDR1 SGDLS, CDR2 YYNGEE. The CDR3 loop is CASSDRNEQFF. As DNA, the CDR3 is TGTGCCAGCAGCGACAGGAATGAGCAGTTCTTC. Full variable domain (missing parts from reference TRBV9 and TRBJ2-1): DSGVTQTPKHLITATGQRVTLRCSPRSGDLSVYWYQQSLDQGLQFLIQYYNGEERAKGNILERFSAQQFPDLHSELNLSSLELGDSALYFCASSDRNEQFFGPGTRLTVL.

V usage is TRBV20-1 and J usage is TRBJ2-5; 12 bases map to TRBD2. V trimming: 5 bases; J trimming: 2 bases; junction bases outside the gene matches: 6. The CDR3 is 15 residues long. Germline assignment: CDR1 DFQATT and CDR2 SNEGSKA (reference sequence). Here the CDR3 reads CSARRLAGEQETQYF. The CDR3 DNA follows: TGCAGTGCTCGACGACTAGCGGGGGAGCAAGAGACCCAGTACTTC.

The rearrangement uses TRBV10-2 and TRBJ2-7, with D possibly being TRBD2 (6 bases). Trimming stripped 6 bases from V and 3 bases from J, with 21 bases between. This CDR3 is 16 amino acids long. The germline gives CDR1 WSHSY, CDR2 SAAADI. The CDR3, as DNA: TGCGCCAGCAGCGCTTCCGGGACTCCTACCTTCTACGAGCAGTACTTC. Translation gives CASSASGTPTFYEQYF.

Many counts were recorded for this clonotype. The chain uses TRBV6-5 and TRBJ2-1, with 7 bases that match TRBD2. The CDR3 runs to 12 residues. Germline V lookup: CDR1 MNHEY, CDR2 SVGAGI. J was trimmed by 10 bases and V by 4 bases; bases with no gene match: 4. In DNA form, the CDR3 reads TGTGCCAGCAGTTTAGGAGCGGGAGAGCAGTTCTTC. Encoded protein: CASSLGAGEQFF.

The rearrangement uses TRBV11-1 and TRBJ2-5; 11 positions match TRBD1. Trimming took 5 bases from V and 0 from J; bases not matched to a gene: 11. The CDR3 contains 18 residues. CDR1 is SGHAT, CDR2 FQDESV, per germline (reference sequence). The CDR3 coding sequence is TGTGCCAGCAGCCCTCGGGACAGGGGGTCTGTGGACCAAGAGACCCAGTACTTC. This encodes CASSPRDRGSVDQETQYF.

This chain joins TRBV12-3 or TRBV12-4 and TRBJ1-1; D gene ambiguous. V lost 6 bases, J lost 0 bases, and 17 bases lay in between. This CDR3 spans 16 amino acids. The CDR3 loop is CASSPHPQRLNTEAFF. CDR3 sequence (DNA): TGTGCCAGCAGCCCACACCCCCAAAGACTGAACACTGAAGCTTTCTTT.

In its sample, this clonotype was seen many times. The chain carries TRBV7-9 and TRBJ2-5; D is unclear. The V end was cut by 3 bases, the J end by 1 base, with 6 bases between. Germline CDR1 is SEHNR and CDR2 is FQNEAQ (reference sequence). CDR3 length equals 13 residues. Here the CDR3 reads CASSLVVQETQYF. CDR3 nucleotide sequence: TGTGCCAGCAGCTTGGTCGTCCAAGAGACCCAGTACTTC.

This rearrangement joins TRBV27 to TRBJ2-1, with TRBD2 matching 8 bases. Germline-derived CDR1 and CDR2 are MNHEY and SMNVEV (reference sequence). CDR3 length: 16 amino acids. V lost 6 bases and J lost 5; bases outside the gene matches: 12. DNA of the CDR3: TGTGCCAGCAGAGCGGTAGCTAGCGGGCTCCACAATGAGCAGTTCTTC. Protein: CASRAVASGLHNEQFF.